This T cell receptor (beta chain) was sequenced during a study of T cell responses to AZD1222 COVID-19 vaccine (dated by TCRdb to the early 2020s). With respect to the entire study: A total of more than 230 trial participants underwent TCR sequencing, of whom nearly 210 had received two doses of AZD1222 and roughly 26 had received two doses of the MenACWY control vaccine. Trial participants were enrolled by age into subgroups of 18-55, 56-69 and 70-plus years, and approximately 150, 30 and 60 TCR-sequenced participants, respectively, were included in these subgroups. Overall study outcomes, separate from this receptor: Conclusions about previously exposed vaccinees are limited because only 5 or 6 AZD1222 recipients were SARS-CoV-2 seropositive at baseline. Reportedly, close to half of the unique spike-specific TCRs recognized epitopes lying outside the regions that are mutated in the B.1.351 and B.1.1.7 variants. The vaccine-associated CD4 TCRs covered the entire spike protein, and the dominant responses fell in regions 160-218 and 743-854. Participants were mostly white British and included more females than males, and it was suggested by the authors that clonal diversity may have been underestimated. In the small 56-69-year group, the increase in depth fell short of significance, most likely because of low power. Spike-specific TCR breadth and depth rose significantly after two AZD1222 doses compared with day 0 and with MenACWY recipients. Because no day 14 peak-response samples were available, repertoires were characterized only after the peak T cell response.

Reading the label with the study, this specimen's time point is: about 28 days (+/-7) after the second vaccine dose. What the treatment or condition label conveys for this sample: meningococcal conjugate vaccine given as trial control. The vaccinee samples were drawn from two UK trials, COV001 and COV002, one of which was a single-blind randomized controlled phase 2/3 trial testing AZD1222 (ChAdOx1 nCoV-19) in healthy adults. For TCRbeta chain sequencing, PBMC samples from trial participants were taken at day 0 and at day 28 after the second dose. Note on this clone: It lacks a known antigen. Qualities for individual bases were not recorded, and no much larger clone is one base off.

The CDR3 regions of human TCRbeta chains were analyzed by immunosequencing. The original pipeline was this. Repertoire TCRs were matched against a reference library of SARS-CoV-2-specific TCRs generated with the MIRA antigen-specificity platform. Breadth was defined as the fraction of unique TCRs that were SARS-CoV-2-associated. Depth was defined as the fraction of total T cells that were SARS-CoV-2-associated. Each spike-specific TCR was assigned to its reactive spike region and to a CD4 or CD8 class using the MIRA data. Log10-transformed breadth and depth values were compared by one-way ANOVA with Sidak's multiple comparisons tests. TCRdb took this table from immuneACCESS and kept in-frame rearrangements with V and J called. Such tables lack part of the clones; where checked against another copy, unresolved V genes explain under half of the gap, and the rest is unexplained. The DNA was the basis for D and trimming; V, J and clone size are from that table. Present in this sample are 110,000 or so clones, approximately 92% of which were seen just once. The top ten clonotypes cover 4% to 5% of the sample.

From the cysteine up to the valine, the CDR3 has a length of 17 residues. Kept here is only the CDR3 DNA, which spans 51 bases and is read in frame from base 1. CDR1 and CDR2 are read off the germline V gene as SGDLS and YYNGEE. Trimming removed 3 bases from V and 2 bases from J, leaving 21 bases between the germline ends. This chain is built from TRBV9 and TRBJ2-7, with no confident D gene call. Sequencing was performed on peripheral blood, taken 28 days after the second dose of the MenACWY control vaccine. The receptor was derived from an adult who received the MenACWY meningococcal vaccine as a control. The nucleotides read TGTGCCAGCAGCGCCCCCTGGTTATCCATCTCAGCCTACGAGCAGTACGTC. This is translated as CASSAPWLSISAYEQYV.